The 28 T cell receptor beta chains reported below all come from one sample, sequenced in a study of OX40 agonist ivuxolimab in advanced cancers. Sequenced by immunoSEQ multiplex PCR; TCRdb stores in-frame clones only, minus some. This table has about 64,000 clones, about four fifths appearing once. The material was CD4+ or CD8+ T cells sorted from blood, obtained in a trial of the OX40 agonist ivuxolimab. These receptors all stem from an adult with an advanced solid tumor such as melanoma, head and neck, liver or kidney cancer.

The chain carries TRBV11-3 and TRBJ2-7, with D maybe TRBD1 (6 bases). Trimming took 2 bases from V and 6 from J, leaving 20 bases between them. CDR3 length equals 16 residues. CDR1 is SGHNT and CDR2 is YENEEA in the germline V gene. CDR3 residues: CASSLRDGQGQGEQYF. The CDR3 DNA reads TGTGCCAGCAGCTTACGCGATGGTCAGGGGCAGGGCGAGCAGTACTTC.

In the case of this clone: The sample holds other DNA sequences that translate to the same CDR3. This chain joins TRBV4-2 and TRBJ2-3; D is undetermined. The germline CDR1 and CDR2 sequences are LGHNA and YNFKEQ. The CDR3 sequence is 13 residues long. The V end lost 1 base, the J end lost 6 bases, and 8 bases lay between the germline ends. CDR3 loop: CASSQGLADTQYF. CDR3 nucleotides: TGTGCCAGCAGCCAAGGCTTGGCGGATACGCAGTATTTT.

J is TRBJ2-3 and V is TRBV11-3; D gene unclear. The CDR3 has 14 amino acids. Deletions cut 5 bases from V and 0 bases from J, with 9 bases between. The germline V gene has CDR1 SGHNT and CDR2 YENEEA. The CDR3 DNA sequence: TGTGCCAGCAGCCTCTCGTCGAGCACAGATACGCAGTATTTT. Translated: CASSLSSSTDTQYF.

The chain has TRBV7-9 and TRBJ1-2; D gene unclear. With 1 base removed from V and 7 bases from J, the gap between germline ends came to 7 bases. Germline loops: CDR1 SEHNR, CDR2 FQNEAQ (reference sequence). The CDR3 runs to 12 residues. DNA for the CDR3: TGTGCCAGCAGCTTAGGCTATAGTGGCTACACCTTC. Translating gives CASSLGYSGYTF.

This rearrangement joins TRBV11-1 to TRBJ2-1; TRBD1 matches 8 bases. In germline, CDR1 is SGHAT, CDR2 FQDESV (reference sequence). The V gene end was trimmed by 2 bases and the J gene end by 1 base; junction bases not matched to a gene: 1. This CDR3 contains 15 residues. The CDR3 here is CASSLQGASYNEQFF. CDR3 DNA sequence: TGTGCCAGCAGCTTACAGGGGGCGTCCTACAATGAGCAGTTCTTC.

This rearrangement joins TRBV2 to TRBJ1-5, with 7 bases fitting TRBD1. This CDR3 is built from 14 residues. Germline assignment: CDR1 SNHLY and CDR2 FYNNEI. Trimming took 5 bases from V and 7 from J; bases not matched to a gene: 8. The CDR3: CASSRDREGQPQHF. The CDR3 DNA is TGTGCCAGCAGTAGAGACAGGGAAGGACAGCCCCAGCATTTT.

The genes are TRBV5-1 and TRBJ2-1; 7 bases match TRBD2. The V gene's germline CDR1 is SGHRS and CDR2 YFSETQ. The CDR3 length is 15 residues. Unmatched junction bases numbered 7, after V lost 3 bases and J lost 4 bases. CDR3 loop: CASSSGTIGYNEQFF. CDR3 in DNA: TGCGCCAGCAGCTCCGGGACTATTGGTTACAATGAGCAGTTCTTC.

The chain uses TRBV5-4 and TRBJ2-7; D tentatively reads TRBD1 or TRBD2 (5 bases each). In germline, CDR1 is SGHNT, CDR2 YYREEE (reference sequence). This CDR3 is built from 17 residues. V dropped 0 bases and J dropped 3 bases, with 19 bases sitting between them. The CDR3 sequence: CASSLGSARGPRYEQYF. The CDR3 DNA follows: TGTGCCAGCAGCTTGGGTTCAGCGAGGGGCCCCCGCTACGAGCAGTACTTC.

The chain links TRBV5-6 to TRBJ1-2, with D possibly TRBD1 on 5 matching bases. This CDR3 comprises 14 residues. Between the trimmed V and J ends, which lost 0 bases and 3 bases, there was a span of 9 bases. CDR1 and CDR2 from the germline V gene are SGHDT and YYEEEE. The CDR3 bases are TGTGCCAGCAGCTTGGCGTCAGGGCACTATGGCTACACCTTC. The encoded protein is CASSLASGHYGYTF.

The chain has TRBV15 and TRBJ2-7, with D maybe TRBD1 (5 bases). V gave up 5 bases and J gave up 5 bases, with 16 bases separating them. In germline, CDR1 is LNHNV, CDR2 YYDKDF (reference sequence). CDR3 length: 14 amino acids. CDR3 region: CATSPLRGSDEQYF. The CDR3 region has the DNA TGTGCCACCAGCCCCCTAAGGGGATCCGACGAGCAGTACTTC.

This clone was detected only a few times. The rearrangement links TRBV4-1 to TRBJ1-1, with 9 bases lining up with TRBD1. V dropped 3 bases and J dropped 4; count of bases not matched to a gene: 3. CDR1 is MGHRA and CDR2 is YSYEKL in the germline V gene. This CDR3 contains 14 residues. CDR3 protein: CASSQDRGSTEAFF. The DNA of the CDR3 is TGCGCCAGCAGCCAGGACAGGGGTTCCACTGAAGCTTTCTTT.

This sequence joins TRBV6-1 and TRBJ1-6; perhaps TRBD1 as D (5 bases). The CDR3 runs 14 residues. Per the germline V gene, CDR1 is MNHNS and CDR2 is SASEGT. V shed 4 bases and J shed 7 bases, with 11 bases lying between them. The CDR3 bases are TGTGCCAGCAGTGTAGGGACCTTAAATTCACCCCTCCACTTT. Residues: CASSVGTLNSPLHF.

J is TRBJ1-4 and V is TRBV4-1; D is ambiguous. In germline, CDR1 is MGHRA, CDR2 YSYEKL. The V end was cut by 3 bases, the J end by 6 bases, with 20 bases between. The CDR3 covers 17 residues. CDR3 sequence (DNA): TGCGCCAGCAGCCAGATCGACATGGGTCTTTCGTATGAAAAACTGTTTTTT. It yields the protein CASSQIDMGLSYEKLFF.

This chain connects TRBV6-1 to TRBJ1-2; no clear D. The CDR3 totals 13 residues. Germline V CDR1 and CDR2: MNHNS, SASEGT. The V end lost 4 bases, the J end lost 1 base, and 7 bases lay between the germline ends. The chain's CDR3 is CASSAFLNYGYTF. The CDR3 nucleotides are TGTGCCAGCAGTGCATTCCTTAACTATGGCTACACCTTC.

The chain has TRBV28 and TRBJ2-1, with D unresolved. The CDR3 extends over 12 amino acids. Germline CDR1 and CDR2: MDHEN and SYDVKM. V was pared by 5 bases and J by 9 bases, with 11 bases between. The CDR3 DNA reads as TGTGCCAGCAGTCCCCCCGCTGGTGAGCAGTTCTTC. It codes for CASSPPAGEQFF.

The chain carries TRBV18 and TRBJ1-5; D gene unclear. V was shortened by 2 bases and J by 5 bases, with 7 bases between the two germline ends. This CDR3 has 13 residues. CDR1 and CDR2 from the germline V gene are KGHSH and LQKENI. In DNA form, the CDR3 reads TGTGCCAGCTCACCAGGTCTGGATCAGCCCCAGCATTTT. Its translation is CASSPGLDQPQHF.

This rearrangement joins TRBV2 to TRBJ1-1; D unclear. CDR3 size: 15 residues. Germline V gene lookup returns CDR1 SNHLY and CDR2 FYNNEI. Trimming left V 7 bases short and J 0 bases short, with 15 bases between. CDR3: CASNLDGGMNTEAFF. The CDR3 nucleotides are TGTGCCAGCAACCTTGACGGTGGCATGAACACTGAAGCTTTCTTT. Full variable domain (rest looked up from reference TRBV2 and TRBJ1-1): EPEVTQTPSHQVTQMGQEVILRCVPISNHLYFYWYRQILGQKVEFLVSFYNNEISEKSEIFDDQFSVERPDGSNFTLKIRSTKLEDSAMYFCASNLDGGMNTEAFFGQGTRLTVV.

The chain uses TRBV29-1 and TRBJ2-3; possibly TRBD2 for D (6 bases). Per the germline V gene, CDR1 is SQVTM and CDR2 is ANQGSEA. The CDR3 sequence is 14 residues long. V lost 6 bases, J lost 1 base, and 14 bases lay in between. This chain's CDR3 is CSVQSRGGTDTQYF. CDR3 sequence (DNA): TGCAGCGTACAATCGCGGGGCGGCACAGATACGCAGTATTTT.

This clone was observed a few times. The gene calls are TRBV11-2 and TRBJ1-4, with D possibly TRBD1 on 5 matching bases. This CDR3 has 15 amino acids. The V gene's germline CDR1 is SGHAT and CDR2 FQNNGV. V lost 5 bases and J 4 bases, leaving 14 bases between the germline ends. The CDR3 here is CASSTRDLFNEKLFF. In nucleotides, the CDR3 is TGTGCCAGCAGCACGAGGGACCTCTTTAATGAAAAACTGTTTTTT.

This chain connects TRBV19 to TRBJ1-2; 8 nucleotides line up with TRBD1. The J segment lost 3 bases and the V segment lost 9 bases, leaving 12 bases of the junction unmatched. The V gene's germline CDR1 is LNHDA and CDR2 SQIVND (reference sequence). CDR3 length: 15 amino acids. The CDR3 loop is CASHFPGGADYGYTF. CDR3 nucleotide sequence: TGTGCCAGCCATTTCCCAGGGGGCGCGGACTATGGCTACACCTTC.

The chain uses TRBV5-4 and TRBJ2-1; TRBD1 might be the D (6 bases). Per the germline V gene, CDR1 is SGHNT and CDR2 is YYREEE (reference sequence). Trimming took 0 bases from V and 2 from J, leaving 9 bases between them. The CDR3 is 15 amino acids. The CDR3 here is CASSLERTAYNEQFF. The CDR3 DNA follows: TGTGCCAGCAGCTTGGAACGGACAGCCTACAATGAGCAGTTCTTC.

The V gene is TRBV7-2, the J gene TRBJ1-1; 8 bases are shared with TRBD1. Germline lookup yields CDR1 SGHTA and CDR2 FQGNSA. The V and J ends lost 3 bases and 5 bases, in that order; junction bases with no gene match: 5. The CDR3 contains 14 residues. CDR3 amino acids: CASSFVGDRTEAFF. The DNA of the CDR3 is TGTGCCAGCAGCTTTGTAGGGGACAGGACTGAAGCTTTCTTT.

V and J are TRBV6-5 and TRBJ1-5; D not resolved. Deletions cut 0 bases from V and 0 bases from J, with 3 bases between. Germline V gives CDR1 MNHEY, CDR2 SVGAGI. The CDR3 covers 14 residues. CDR3: CASSYSRSNQPQHF. The CDR3 DNA reads TGTGCCAGCAGTTACTCTCGTAGCAATCAGCCCCAGCATTTT.

The chain recombines TRBV6-1 with TRBJ1-2; D unclear. The CDR3 sequence is 13 residues long. V was cut by 7 bases and J by 7 bases, with 16 bases left in between. Per the germline V gene, CDR1 is MNHNS and CDR2 is SASEGT. CDR3 loop: CASTLGRAPGYTF. The CDR3 nucleotides are TGTGCCAGCACCTTAGGACGGGCCCCTGGCTACACCTTC.

This chain uses TRBV19 with TRBJ2-3, with a tentative D call TRBD1 (6 bases). Trimming took 1 base from V and 4 from J, leaving 12 bases between them. The CDR3 contains 15 residues. Germline V CDR1 and CDR2: LNHDA, SQIVND (reference sequence). The CDR3 coding sequence is TGTGCCAGTAGTATAGGGGGCAGGGGCGCAGATACGCAGTATTTT. It specifies CASSIGGRGADTQYF.

The CDR3 DNA follows: TGCAGCGTTGCCGACGGTAGCGTTGGCGGGGATACGCAGTATTTT. Its translation is CSVADGSVGGDTQYF. This chain uses TRBV29-1 with TRBJ2-3; D is perhaps TRBD2 (5 bases). Germline lookup yields CDR1 SQVTM and CDR2 ANQGSEA. This CDR3 comprises 15 residues. V lost 4 bases and J 6 bases, leaving 20 bases between the germline ends.

This sequence joins TRBV19 and TRBJ1-2; 7 bases fit TRBD1. This CDR3 comprises 13 residues. CDR1 is LNHDA, CDR2 SQIVND, per germline (reference sequence). The V and J ends lost 7 bases and 2 bases, in that order; junction bases with no gene match: 4. The DNA of the CDR3 is TGTGCCAGTACGACAGGGCCGAACTATGGCTACACCTTC. Its protein is CASTTGPNYGYTF.

The chain joins TRBV7-6 to TRBJ2-7, with 8 bases lining up with TRBD2. The CDR3 spans 15 residues. The V gene end was trimmed by 4 bases and the J gene end by 5 bases; junction bases not matched to a gene: 10. Germline V lookup: CDR1 SGHVS, CDR2 FNYEAQ. The CDR3 sequence is CASSSLGGAGDEQYF. The CDR3 DNA reads as TGTGCCAGCAGCTCCCTCGGGGGGGCCGGGGACGAGCAGTACTTC.